This TCR beta chain appears in the sequencing data of a study of regulatory T cells in long-lasting Graves disease. Study-wide points: Favored usage of TRBV28, TRBJ1-2 and TRBJ2-5 was recorded in persistent disease.

Germline CDR1 and CDR2: SGHAT and FQNNGV. CDR3 length equals 16 residues. Trimming stripped 5 bases from V and 3 bases from J, with 20 bases between. As to time point: persistent/refractory GD, antithyroid drugs over 5 years with positive TRAb. PBMC-extracted RNA yielded the TCR library. This clonotype has at least ten counts. What it binds is not known. TCR beta libraries were built with iRepertoire HTBI primers and Arm-PCR of CDR3 regions. TCRdb passed the multiplex PCR reads through MiXCR, listing each CDR3 protein once. The sample shows roughly 300,000 distinct CDR3 sequences, 15% to 20% of them seen only once.

The sequencing used peripheral blood mononuclear cells (PBMCs), collected when the disease was refractory, from a patient treated with antithyroid drugs. This receptor was obtained from a female donor with Graves disease. This chain connects TRBV11-2 to TRBJ2-7; D may be TRBD1 (5 bases). The CDR3 reads CASSLYAGNALYEQYF. The DNA of the CDR3 is TGTGCCAGCAGCCTCTATGCAGGGAATGCCCTCTACGAGCAGTACTTC.